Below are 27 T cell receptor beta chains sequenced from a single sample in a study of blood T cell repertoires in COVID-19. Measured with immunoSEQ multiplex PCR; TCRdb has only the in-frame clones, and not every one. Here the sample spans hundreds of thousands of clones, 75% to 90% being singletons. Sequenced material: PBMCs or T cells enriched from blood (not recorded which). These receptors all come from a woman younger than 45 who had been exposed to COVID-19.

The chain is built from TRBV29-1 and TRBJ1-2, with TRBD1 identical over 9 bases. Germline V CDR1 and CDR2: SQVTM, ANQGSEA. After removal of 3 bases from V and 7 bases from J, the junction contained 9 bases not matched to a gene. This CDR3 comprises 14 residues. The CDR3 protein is CSVDAGTGLGGYTF. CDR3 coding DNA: TGCAGCGTTGATGCCGGGACAGGGTTAGGTGGCTACACCTTC. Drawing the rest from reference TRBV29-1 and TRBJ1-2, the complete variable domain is SAVISQKPSRDICQRGTSLTIQCQVDSQVTMMFWYRQQPGQSLTLIATANQGSEATYESGFVIDKFPISRPNLTFSTLTVSNMSPEDSSIYLCSVDAGTGLGGYTFGSGTRLTVV.

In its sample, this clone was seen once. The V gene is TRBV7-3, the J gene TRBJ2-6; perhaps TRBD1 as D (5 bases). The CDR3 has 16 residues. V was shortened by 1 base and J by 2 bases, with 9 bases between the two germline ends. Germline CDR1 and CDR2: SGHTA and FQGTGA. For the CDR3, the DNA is TGTGCCAGCAGCTTAAGGCAAGGGGCTGGGGCCAACGTCCTGACTTTC. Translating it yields CASSLRQGAGANVLTF.

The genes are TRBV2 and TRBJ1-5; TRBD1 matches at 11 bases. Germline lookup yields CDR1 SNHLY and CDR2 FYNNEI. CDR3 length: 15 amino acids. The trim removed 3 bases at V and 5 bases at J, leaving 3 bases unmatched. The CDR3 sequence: CASSDRTGGDQPQHF. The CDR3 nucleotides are TGTGCCAGCAGTGATCGGACAGGGGGCGATCAGCCCCAGCATTTT.

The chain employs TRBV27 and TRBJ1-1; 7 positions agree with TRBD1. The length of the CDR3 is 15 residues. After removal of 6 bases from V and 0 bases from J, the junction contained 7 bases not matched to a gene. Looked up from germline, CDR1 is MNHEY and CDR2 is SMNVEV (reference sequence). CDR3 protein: CASRATGNLNTEAFF. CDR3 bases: TGTGCCAGCAGAGCGACAGGGAACCTGAACACTGAAGCTTTCTTT.

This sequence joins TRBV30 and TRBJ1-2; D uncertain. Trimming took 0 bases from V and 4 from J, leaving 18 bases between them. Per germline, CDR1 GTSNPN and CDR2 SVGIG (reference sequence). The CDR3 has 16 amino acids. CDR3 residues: CAWSVPGTARRYGYTF. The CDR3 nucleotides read TGTGCCTGGAGTGTACCGGGTACCGCGAGACGCTATGGCTACACCTTC. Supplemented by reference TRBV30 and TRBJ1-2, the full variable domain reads SQTIHQWPATLVQPVGSPLSLECTVEGTSNPNLYWYRQAAGRGLQLLFYSVGIGQISSEVPQNLSASRPQDRQFILSSKKLLLSDSGFYLCAWSVPGTARRYGYTFGSGTRLTVV.

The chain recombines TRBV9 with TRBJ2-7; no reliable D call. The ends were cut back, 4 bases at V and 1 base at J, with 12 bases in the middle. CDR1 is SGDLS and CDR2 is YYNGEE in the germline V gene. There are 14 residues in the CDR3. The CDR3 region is CASSPRPGSYEQYF. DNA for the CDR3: TGTGCCAGCAGCCCACGACCAGGATCCTACGAGCAGTACTTC.

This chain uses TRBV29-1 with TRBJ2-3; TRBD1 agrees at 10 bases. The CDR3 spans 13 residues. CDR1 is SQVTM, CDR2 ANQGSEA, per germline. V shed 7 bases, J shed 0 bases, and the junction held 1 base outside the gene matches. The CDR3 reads CSGGQGSTDTQYF. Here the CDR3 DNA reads TGCAGCGGGGGACAGGGGAGCACAGATACGCAGTATTTT.

The CDR3 DNA is TGTGCCAGCAGCTGGGACTTAGCGCCAGATACGCAGTATTTT. Protein sequence: CASSWDLAPDTQYF. V usage is TRBV5-5 and J usage is TRBJ2-3; D may be TRBD2 (6 bases). Trimming stripped 3 bases from V and 4 bases from J, with 12 bases between. This CDR3 has 14 residues. The germline V gene encodes CDR1 SGHKS and CDR2 YYEKEE (reference sequence).

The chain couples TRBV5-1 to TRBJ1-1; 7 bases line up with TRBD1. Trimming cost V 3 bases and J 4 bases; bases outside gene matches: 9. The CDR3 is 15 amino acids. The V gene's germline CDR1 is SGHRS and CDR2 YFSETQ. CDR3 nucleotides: TGCGCCAGCAGCTCCGAGGGGGCGCGGGTCACTGAAGCTTTCTTT. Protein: CASSSEGARVTEAFF. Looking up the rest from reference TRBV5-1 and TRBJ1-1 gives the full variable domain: KAGVTQTPRYLIKTRGQQVTLSCSPISGHRSVSWYQQTPGQGLQFLFEYFSETQRNKGNFPGRFSGRQFSNSRSEMNVSTLELGDSALYLCASSSEGARVTEAFFGQGTRLTVV.

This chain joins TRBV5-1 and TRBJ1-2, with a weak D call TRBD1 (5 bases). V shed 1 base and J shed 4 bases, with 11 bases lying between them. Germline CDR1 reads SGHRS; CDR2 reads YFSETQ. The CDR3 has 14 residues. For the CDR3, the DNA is TGCGCCAGCAGCTTGTCGGGGGTAGTCTATGGCTACACCTTC. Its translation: CASSLSGVVYGYTF. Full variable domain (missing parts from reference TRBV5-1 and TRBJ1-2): KAGVTQTPRYLIKTRGQQVTLSCSPISGHRSVSWYQQTPGQGLQFLFEYFSETQRNKGNFPGRFSGRQFSNSRSEMNVSTLELGDSALYLCASSLSGVVYGYTFGSGTRLTVV.

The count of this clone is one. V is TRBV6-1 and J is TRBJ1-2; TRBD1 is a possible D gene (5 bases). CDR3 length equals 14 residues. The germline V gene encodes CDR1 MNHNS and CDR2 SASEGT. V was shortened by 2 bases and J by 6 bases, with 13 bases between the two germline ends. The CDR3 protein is CASSELFGQHGYTF. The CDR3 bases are TGTGCCAGCAGTGAACTTTTCGGACAACATGGCTACACCTTC.

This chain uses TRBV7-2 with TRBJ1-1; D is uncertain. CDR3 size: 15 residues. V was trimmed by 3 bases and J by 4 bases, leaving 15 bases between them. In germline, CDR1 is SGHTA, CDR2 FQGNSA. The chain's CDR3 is CASSFGGFGITEAFF. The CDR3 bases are TGTGCCAGCAGCTTTGGCGGATTCGGAATCACTGAAGCTTTCTTT.

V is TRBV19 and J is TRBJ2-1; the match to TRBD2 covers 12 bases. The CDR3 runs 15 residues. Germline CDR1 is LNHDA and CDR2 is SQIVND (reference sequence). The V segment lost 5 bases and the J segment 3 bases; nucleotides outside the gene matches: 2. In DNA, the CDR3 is TGTGCCAGTAGTGGACTAGCGGGGTTCTACAATGAGCAGTTCTTC. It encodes CASSGLAGFYNEQFF.

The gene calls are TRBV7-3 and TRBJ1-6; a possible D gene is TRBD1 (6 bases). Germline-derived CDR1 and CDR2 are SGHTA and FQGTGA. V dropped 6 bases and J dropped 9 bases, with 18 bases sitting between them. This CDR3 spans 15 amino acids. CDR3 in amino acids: CASRKGPGRGSPLHF. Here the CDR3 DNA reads TGTGCCAGCAGAAAAGGGCCGGGCAGGGGTTCACCCCTCCACTTT.

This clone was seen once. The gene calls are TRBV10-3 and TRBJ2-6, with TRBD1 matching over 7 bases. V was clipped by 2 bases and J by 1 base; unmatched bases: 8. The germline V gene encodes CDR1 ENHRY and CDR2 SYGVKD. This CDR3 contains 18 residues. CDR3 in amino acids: CAISEGQVIRSGANVLTF. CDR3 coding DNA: TGTGCCATCAGTGAGGGACAGGTTATCCGGTCTGGGGCCAACGTCCTGACTTTC.

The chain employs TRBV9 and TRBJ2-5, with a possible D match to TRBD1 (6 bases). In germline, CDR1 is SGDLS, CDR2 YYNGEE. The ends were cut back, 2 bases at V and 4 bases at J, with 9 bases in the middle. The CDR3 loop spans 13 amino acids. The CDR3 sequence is CASSVGTRETQYF. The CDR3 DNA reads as TGTGCCAGCAGCGTCGGGACAAGAGAGACCCAGTACTTC. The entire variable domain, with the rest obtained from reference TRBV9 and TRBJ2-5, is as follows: DSGVTQTPKHLITATGQRVTLRCSPRSGDLSVYWYQQSLDQGLQFLIQYYNGEERAKGNILERFSAQQFPDLHSELNLSSLELGDSALYFCASSVGTRETQYFGPGTRLLVL.

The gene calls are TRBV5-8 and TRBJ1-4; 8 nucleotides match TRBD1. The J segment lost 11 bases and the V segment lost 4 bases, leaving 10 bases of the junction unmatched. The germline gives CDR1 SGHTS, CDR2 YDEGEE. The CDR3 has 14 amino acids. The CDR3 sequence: CASSKDRGMRKLFF. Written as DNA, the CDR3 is TGTGCCAGCAGCAAAGACAGGGGAATGAGGAAACTGTTTTTT.

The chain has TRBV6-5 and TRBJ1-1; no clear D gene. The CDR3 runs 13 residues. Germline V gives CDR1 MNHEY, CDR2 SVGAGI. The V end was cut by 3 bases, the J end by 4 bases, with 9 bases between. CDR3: CASSYRGSTEAFF. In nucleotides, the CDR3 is TGTGCCAGCAGTTATCGGGGTTCCACTGAAGCTTTCTTT.

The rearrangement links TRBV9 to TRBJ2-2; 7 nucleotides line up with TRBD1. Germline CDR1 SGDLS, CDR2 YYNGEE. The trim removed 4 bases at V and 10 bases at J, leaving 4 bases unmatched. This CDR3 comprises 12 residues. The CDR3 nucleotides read TGTGCCAGCAGCACAGGGGCGGAGGAGCTGTTTTTT. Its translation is CASSTGAEELFF. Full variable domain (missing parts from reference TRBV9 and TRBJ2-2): DSGVTQTPKHLITATGQRVTLRCSPRSGDLSVYWYQQSLDQGLQFLIQYYNGEERAKGNILERFSAQQFPDLHSELNLSSLELGDSALYFCASSTGAEELFFGEGSRLTVL.

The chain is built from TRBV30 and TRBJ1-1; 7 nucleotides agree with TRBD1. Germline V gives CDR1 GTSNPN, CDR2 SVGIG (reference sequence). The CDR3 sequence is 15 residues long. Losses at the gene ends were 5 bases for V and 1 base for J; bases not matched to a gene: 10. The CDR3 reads CAWGGRTGRNTEAFF. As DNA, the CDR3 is TGTGCCTGGGGGGGTAGGACAGGTCGGAACACTGAAGCTTTCTTT.

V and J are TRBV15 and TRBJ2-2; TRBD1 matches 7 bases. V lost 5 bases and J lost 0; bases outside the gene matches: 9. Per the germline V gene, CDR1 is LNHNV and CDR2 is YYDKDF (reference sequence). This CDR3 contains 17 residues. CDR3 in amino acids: CATSLPGQTSNTGELFF. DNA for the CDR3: TGTGCCACCAGCCTACCGGGACAGACCTCGAACACCGGGGAGCTGTTTTTT.

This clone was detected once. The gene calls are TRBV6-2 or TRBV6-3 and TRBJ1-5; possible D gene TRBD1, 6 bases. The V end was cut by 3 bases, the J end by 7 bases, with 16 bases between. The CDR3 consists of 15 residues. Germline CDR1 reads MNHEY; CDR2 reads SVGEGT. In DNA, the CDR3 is TGTGCCAGCAGTTATAGTCAGGGGTGGGGGCAGCCCCAGCATTTT. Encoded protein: CASSYSQGWGQPQHF.

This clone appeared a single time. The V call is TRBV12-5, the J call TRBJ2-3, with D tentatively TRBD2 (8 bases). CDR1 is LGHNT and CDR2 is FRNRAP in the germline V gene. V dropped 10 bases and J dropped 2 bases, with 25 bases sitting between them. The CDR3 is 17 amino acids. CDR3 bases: TGTGCTACACGCAGGGGGGCGGGGGGCCCGCTCACAGATACGCAGTATTTT. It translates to CATRRGAGGPLTDTQYF. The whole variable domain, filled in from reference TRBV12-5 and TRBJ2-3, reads DARVTQTPRHKVTEMGQEVTMRCQPILGHNTVFWYRQTMMQGLELLAYFRNRAPLDDSGMPKDRFSAEMPDATLATLKIQPSEPRDSAVYFCATRRGAGGPLTDTQYFGPGTRLTVL.

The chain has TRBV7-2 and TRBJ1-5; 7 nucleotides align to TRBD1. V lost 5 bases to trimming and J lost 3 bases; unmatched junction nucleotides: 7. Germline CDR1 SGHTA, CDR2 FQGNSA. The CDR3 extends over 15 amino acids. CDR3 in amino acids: CASSPRDRVNQPQHF. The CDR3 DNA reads TGTGCCAGCAGCCCCCGGGACAGAGTCAATCAGCCCCAGCATTTT.

In DNA form, the CDR3 reads TGCGCCAGCAGTGCGTCTCGAGGCTCTGGGGCCAACGTCCTGACTTTC. It specifies CASSASRGSGANVLTF. The chain carries TRBV10-1 and TRBJ2-6; D is undetermined. The CDR3 totals 16 residues. V was trimmed by 4 bases and J by 0 bases, leaving 10 bases between them. The V gene's germline CDR1 is WNHNN and CDR2 SYGVQD (reference sequence).

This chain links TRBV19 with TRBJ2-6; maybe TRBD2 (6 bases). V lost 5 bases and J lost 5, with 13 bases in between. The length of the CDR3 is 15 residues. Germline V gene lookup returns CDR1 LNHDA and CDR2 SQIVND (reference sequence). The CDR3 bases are TGTGCCAGTAGTTTTCGGGACTTGAGGGCCAACGTCCTGACTTTC. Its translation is CASSFRDLRANVLTF.

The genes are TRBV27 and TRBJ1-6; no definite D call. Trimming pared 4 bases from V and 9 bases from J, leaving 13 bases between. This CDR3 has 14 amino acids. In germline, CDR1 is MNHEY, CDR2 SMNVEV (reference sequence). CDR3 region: CASSSPSGGSPLHF. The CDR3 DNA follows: TGTGCCAGCAGTTCCCCATCCGGTGGTTCACCCCTCCACTTT.